The 14 T cell receptor beta chains reported below all come from one sample, sequenced in a study of T cell responses to AZD1222 COVID-19 vaccine. The repertoire was sequenced with immunoSEQ multiplex PCR; TCRdb's copy has only in-frame clones and lacks some. The sample holds around 120,000 clones; about 91% are singletons and the top ten take 4.5% to 5%. This specimen was peripheral blood, taken on day 0 of AZD1222 vaccination. All receptors derive from an adult in good health.

CDR3 bases: TGTGCCAGCAGCTTATCGATAGAGACGAATCAGCCCCAGCATTTT. Translated: CASSLSIETNQPQHF. The chain recombines TRBV7-2 with TRBJ1-5; no clear D gene. CDR1 is SGHTA, CDR2 FQGNSA, per germline. Trimming removed 2 bases from V and 4 bases from J, with 12 bases in between. This CDR3 spans 15 amino acids.

The gene calls are TRBV29-1 and TRBJ1-5; 8 bases align to TRBD1. From germline, CDR1 is SQVTM and CDR2 ANQGSEA. The CDR3 is 13 residues long. Losses at the gene ends were 4 bases for V and 3 bases for J; bases not matched to a gene: 2. The CDR3 sequence: CSVAGGNNQPQHF. The CDR3 nucleotides are TGCAGCGTTGCAGGGGGCAACAATCAGCCCCAGCATTTT. The entire variable domain, with the rest obtained from reference TRBV29-1 and TRBJ1-5, is as follows: SAVISQKPSRDICQRGTSLTIQCQVDSQVTMMFWYRQQPGQSLTLIATANQGSEATYESGFVIDKFPISRPNLTFSTLTVSNMSPEDSSIYLCSVAGGNNQPQHFGDGTRLSIL.

The genes are TRBV4-3 and TRBJ1-6, with TRBD1 matching 7 bases. The trim removed 0 bases at V and 14 bases at J, leaving 13 bases unmatched. Looked up from germline, CDR1 is LGHNA and CDR2 is YSLEER. The CDR3 covers 16 residues. The CDR3 DNA sequence: TGCGCCAGCAGCCAAGAATTAGAACTGGACAGGTTTACCCTCCACTTT. Translated: CASSQELELDRFTLHF.

V usage is TRBV2 and J usage is TRBJ1-5; D not resolved. This CDR3 contains 14 residues. The ends were cut back, 7 bases at V and 0 bases at J, with 10 bases in the middle. Germline loops: CDR1 SNHLY, CDR2 FYNNEI. CDR3 sequence: CASKADYSNQPQHF. The CDR3 DNA reads as TGTGCCAGCAAGGCGGACTATAGCAATCAGCCCCAGCATTTT.

The chain links TRBV5-4 to TRBJ2-1; TRBD2 matches 10 bases. V shed 4 bases, J shed 0 bases, and the junction held 7 bases outside the gene matches. The CDR3 covers 17 residues. Germline values: CDR1 SGHNT, CDR2 YYREEE (reference sequence). The CDR3, as DNA: TGTGCCAGCAGCAAATCCGGGACTAGCGCCTCCTACAATGAGCAGTTCTTC. Its protein is CASSKSGTSASYNEQFF. Full variable domain (missing parts from reference TRBV5-4 and TRBJ2-1): ETGVTQSPTHLIKTRGQQVTLRCSSQSGHNTVSWYQQALGQGPQFIFQYYREEENGRGNFPPRFSGLQFPNYSSELNVNALELDDSALYLCASSKSGTSASYNEQFFGPGTRLTVL.

The sample holds one count of this clone. One junction end does not reproduce the germline sequence, and a read error may be involved. The V call is TRBV6-2 or TRBV6-3, the J call TRBJ2-7; 8 nucleotides agree with TRBD1. The CDR3 sequence is 16 residues long. CDR1 MNHEY and CDR2 SVGEGT come from the germline V gene. DNA for the CDR3: TGTGCCAGCAGTCACTCCTGGACAGGGTACCCCTACGAGCAGTACTTC. As protein: CASSHSWTGYPYEQYF.

The V call is TRBV6-5, the J call TRBJ1-2, with TRBD1 as a possible D gene (5 bases). Trimming removed 2 bases from V and 8 bases from J, with 15 bases in between. The length of the CDR3 is 14 residues. CDR1 MNHEY and CDR2 SVGAGI come from the germline V gene. CDR3 loop: CASSYRQGRRGYTF. CDR3 bases: TGTGCCAGCAGTTACAGGCAGGGTCGTAGGGGCTACACCTTC.

In DNA form, the CDR3 reads TGTGCCAGTACAGGGAGGAATCAGCCCCAGCATTTT. Translation: CASTGRNQPQHF. This chain links TRBV2 with TRBJ1-5, with a weak D call TRBD1 (6 bases). The V gene's germline CDR1 is SNHLY and CDR2 FYNNEI. V was cut by 9 bases and J by 4 bases, with 10 bases left in between. The CDR3 loop spans 12 amino acids.

The chain joins TRBV4-3 to TRBJ1-6; D not resolved. CDR3 length: 12 residues. Looked up from germline, CDR1 is LGHNA and CDR2 is YSLEER. Between the trimmed V and J ends, which lost 1 base and 8 bases, there was a span of 3 bases. The CDR3 bases are TGCGCCAGCAGCCAAGGGGATTCACCCCTCCACTTT. Amino acid sequence: CASSQGDSPLHF.

The CDR3 reads CASSQDTRRAKNIQYF. DNA of the CDR3: TGTGCCAGCAGCCAAGATACGAGGAGAGCCAAAAACATTCAGTACTTC. The chain employs TRBV4-2 and TRBJ2-4, with D unclear. The germline V gene encodes CDR1 LGHNA and CDR2 YNFKEQ. Trimming shortened V by 0 bases and J by 0 bases, and 9 bases separated the two germline ends. The CDR3 has 16 amino acids.

The gene calls are TRBV10-3 and TRBJ2-5; 14 bases map to TRBD2. V gave up 3 bases and J gave up 8 bases; unmatched junction bases: 11. The CDR3 is 17 amino acids. Per the germline V gene, CDR1 is ENHRY and CDR2 is SYGVKD. CDR3 DNA sequence: TGTGCCATCAGTGACCCGACTAGCGGGGGGGTCGTTAATACCCAGTACTTC. Protein product: CAISDPTSGGVVNTQYF.

The V and J genes are TRBV19 and TRBJ1-4; 8 bases line up with TRBD1. Per the germline V gene, CDR1 is LNHDA and CDR2 is SQIVND (reference sequence). The ends lost 2 bases at V and 8 bases at J; junction bases unmatched: 4. This CDR3 spans 14 amino acids. The CDR3 reads CASSIPRQGEKLFF. The DNA of the CDR3 is TGTGCCAGTAGTATACCCCGACAGGGGGAAAAACTGTTTTTT.

V usage is TRBV5-6 and J usage is TRBJ1-2; D is ambiguous. CDR1 and CDR2 (germline): SGHDT, YYEEEE. The CDR3 totals 15 residues. The germline V and J ends were trimmed by 4 bases and 4 bases, with 17 bases remaining between them. CDR3: CASSADFKTGYGYTF. The CDR3 region has the DNA TGTGCCAGCAGCGCAGACTTTAAGACGGGCTATGGCTACACCTTC.

The chain couples TRBV14 to TRBJ1-6, with D uncertain. CDR1 and CDR2 from the germline V gene are SGHDN and FVKESK. The CDR3 has 12 amino acids. The V gene lost 1 base and the J gene lost 9 bases, with 4 bases spanning the gap. CDR3 in DNA: TGTGCCAGCAGCCAAGTTGCTTCACCCCTCCACTTT. Its protein is CASSQVASPLHF. Combining the CDR3 with reference TRBV14 and TRBJ1-6 gives the whole variable domain EAGVTQFPSHSVIEKGQTVTLRCDPISGHDNLYWYRRVMGKEIKFLLHFVKESKQDESGMPNNRFLAERTGGTYSTLKVQPAELEDSGVYFCASSQVASPLHFGNGTRLTVT.